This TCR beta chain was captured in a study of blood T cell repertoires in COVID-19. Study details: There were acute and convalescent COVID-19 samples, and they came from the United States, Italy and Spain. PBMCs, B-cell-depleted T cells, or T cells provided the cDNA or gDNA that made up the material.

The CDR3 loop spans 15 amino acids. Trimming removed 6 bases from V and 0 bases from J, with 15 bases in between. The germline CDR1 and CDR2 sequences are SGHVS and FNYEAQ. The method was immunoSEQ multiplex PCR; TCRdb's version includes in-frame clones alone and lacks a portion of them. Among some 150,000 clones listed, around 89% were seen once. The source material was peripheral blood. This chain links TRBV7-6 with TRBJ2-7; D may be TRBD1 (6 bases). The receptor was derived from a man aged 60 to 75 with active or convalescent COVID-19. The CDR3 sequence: CASSLPTGLSYEQYF. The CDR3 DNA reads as TGTGCCAGCAGTTTACCGACAGGCCTCTCCTACGAGCAGTACTTC.